What follows are 19 T cell receptor beta chains derived from one specimen sequenced in a study of blood T cell repertoires in COVID-19. Repertoires were generated with immunoSEQ multiplex PCR, while TCRdb's copy carries only in-frame clones and drops some. The sample has 150,000 or so clones, over 75% seen once. The sequenced sample was peripheral blood. The source of these receptors is a man between 60 and 75 years old with active or convalescent COVID-19.

The chain links TRBV20-1 to TRBJ1-5, with a tentative D call TRBD1 (5 bases). This CDR3 has 14 amino acids. Germline V gene sequence: CDR1 DFQATT, CDR2 SNEGSKA (reference sequence). V was pared by 3 bases and J by 4 bases, with 13 bases between. The CDR3 DNA sequence: TGCAGTGCTAGTTTCGGGGGGAATAATCAGCCCCAGCATTTT. Its translation: CSASFGGNNQPQHF.

The chain couples TRBV27 to TRBJ1-2; tentatively, D is TRBD1 (6 bases). CDR1 and CDR2 (germline): MNHEY, SMNVEV (reference sequence). The CDR3 contains 13 residues. V lost 2 bases to trimming and J lost 7 bases, with 11 bases between them. CDR3 amino acids: CASSLRGGPGYTF. As DNA, the CDR3 is TGTGCCAGCAGTTTAAGGGGGGGCCCTGGCTACACCTTC.

V usage is TRBV6-2 or TRBV6-3 and J usage is TRBJ1-1; D is perhaps TRBD1 (6 bases). Trimming removed 2 bases at V and 2 bases at J, with 12 bases between. In germline, CDR1 is MNHEY, CDR2 SVGEGT. The CDR3 has 15 amino acids. This CDR3 is CASSYQPGGNTEAFF. The CDR3, as DNA: TGTGCCAGCAGTTACCAACCGGGGGGCAACACTGAAGCTTTCTTT.

This rearrangement joins TRBV19 to TRBJ1-4, with TRBD1 matching 8 bases. The CDR3 has 15 residues. V was clipped by 7 bases and J by 7 bases; unmatched bases: 11. The germline gives CDR1 LNHDA, CDR2 SQIVND (reference sequence). The CDR3 coding sequence is TGTGCCAGTAATCCTCAGGGGGCTACTGGTGAAAAACTGTTTTTT. It encodes CASNPQGATGEKLFF.

The J gene is TRBJ2-2, the V gene TRBV5-1; D ambiguous. The CDR3 totals 16 residues. Trimming removed 0 bases at V and 0 bases at J, with 9 bases between. Germline V CDR1 and CDR2: SGHRS, YFSETQ. The CDR3 region is CASSLGHTTNTGELFF. The DNA of the CDR3 is TGCGCCAGCAGCTTGGGACACACCACGAACACCGGGGAGCTGTTTTTT.

This clone was picked up a small number of times. This rearrangement joins TRBV28 to TRBJ2-7; 7 bases match TRBD2. This CDR3 is 14 amino acids long. V shed 2 bases and J 2 bases; nucleotides not matched to a gene: 3. The germline gives CDR1 MDHEN, CDR2 SYDVKM. The CDR3 reads CASSLVGGTYEQYF. Written as DNA, the CDR3 is TGTGCCAGCAGTTTAGTGGGAGGGACCTACGAGCAGTACTTC.

The chain joins TRBV19 to TRBJ1-4; 7 bases fit TRBD1. The J segment lost 5 bases and the V segment lost 6 bases, leaving 6 bases of the junction unmatched. The germline V gene has CDR1 LNHDA and CDR2 SQIVND (reference sequence). The CDR3 contains 14 residues. DNA of the CDR3: TGTGCCAGTAGCAACAGGGGACAGAATGAAAAACTGTTTTTT. It codes for CASSNRGQNEKLFF.

This clone was observed a few times. J is TRBJ1-1 and V is TRBV30; the match to TRBD1 covers 9 bases. Losses at the gene ends were 3 bases for V and 4 bases for J; bases not matched to a gene: 15. This CDR3 comprises 17 residues. The germline V gene has CDR1 GTSNPN and CDR2 SVGIG (reference sequence). Here the CDR3 reads CAWSQSAPGQGPTEAFF. CDR3 DNA: TGTGCCTGGAGCCAGTCGGCCCCGGGACAGGGCCCCACTGAAGCTTTCTTT.

This sequence joins TRBV19 and TRBJ1-5, with 9 bases that match TRBD1. J was trimmed by 4 bases and V by 3 bases; bases with no gene match: 4. This CDR3 is 15 amino acids long. In germline, CDR1 is LNHDA, CDR2 SQIVND (reference sequence). For the CDR3, the DNA is TGTGCCAGTAGTATCCGACAGGGGGGAAATCAGCCCCAGCATTTT. It codes for CASSIRQGGNQPQHF.

The chain employs TRBV19 and TRBJ2-7; no definite D call. V lost 3 bases and J 0 bases, leaving 6 bases between the germline ends. Germline assignment: CDR1 LNHDA and CDR2 SQIVND (reference sequence). There are 13 residues in the CDR3. The DNA of the CDR3 is TGTGCCAGTAGTATCGACTTCTCCTACGAGCAGTACTTC. Its protein is CASSIDFSYEQYF.

V usage is TRBV21-1 and J usage is TRBJ1-5. TRBV21-1 is a pseudogene. This CDR3 has 15 residues. The CDR3 loop is CASSKARALKGPQHF. In nucleotides, the CDR3 is TGTGCCAGCAGCAAAGCGAGGGCCCTCAAAGGACCCCAGCATTTT.

This rearrangement joins TRBV4-2 to TRBJ1-2; unclear D gene. The V gene's germline CDR1 is LGHNA and CDR2 YNFKEQ. The V end was cut by 1 base, the J end by 5 bases, with 14 bases between. This CDR3 comprises 15 residues. CDR3 bases: TGTGCCAGCAGCCAAGCGGGTAGACTAGAGTATGGCTACACCTTC. Amino acid sequence: CASSQAGRLEYGYTF.

This sequence joins TRBV4-2 and TRBJ2-2, with TRBD2 matching 11 bases. The CDR3 sequence is 18 residues long. Germline V gene data show CDR1 as LGHNA and CDR2 as YNFKEQ. With 0 bases clipped from V and 3 bases from J, the junction kept 6 bases outside the gene matches. The CDR3 loop is CASSQDGVAGGYTGELFF. In DNA form, the CDR3 reads TGTGCCAGCAGCCAAGATGGAGTAGCGGGAGGGTACACCGGGGAGCTGTTTTTT.

V and J are TRBV28 and TRBJ1-6, with 8 bases fitting TRBD1. Germline V gene lookup returns CDR1 MDHEN and CDR2 SYDVKM. The CDR3 extends over 14 amino acids. V was clipped by 3 bases and J by 6 bases; unmatched bases: 1. The CDR3: CASSFTGGNSPLHF. The CDR3 DNA is TGTGCCAGCAGTTTTACAGGGGGTAATTCACCCCTCCACTTT.

The chain is built from TRBV15 and TRBJ2-1; the match to TRBD1 covers 10 bases. This CDR3 has 15 amino acids. Germline CDR1 reads LNHNV; CDR2 reads YYDKDF (reference sequence). The J segment lost 1 base and the V segment lost 9 bases, leaving 6 bases of the junction unmatched. CDR3 amino acids: CATGPDRGSYNEQFF. CDR3 sequence (DNA): TGTGCCACAGGACCGGACAGGGGGTCCTACAATGAGCAGTTCTTC.

The chain employs TRBV5-5 and TRBJ2-1, with TRBD2 as a possible D gene (6 bases). Trimming stripped 1 base from V and 0 bases from J, with 11 bases between. There are 16 residues in the CDR3. Germline CDR1 SGHKS, CDR2 YYEKEE (reference sequence). The CDR3 DNA reads TGTGCCAGCAGCTTGTCATCCGGGAGCTCCTACAATGAGCAGTTCTTC. Amino acids: CASSLSSGSSYNEQFF. The full variable domain, with the rest looked up from reference TRBV5-5 and TRBJ2-1, is DAGVTQSPTHLIKTRGQQVTLRCSPISGHKSVSWYQQVLGQGPQFIFQYYEKEERGRGNFPDRFSARQFPNYSSELNVNALLLGDSALYLCASSLSSGSSYNEQFFGPGTRLTVL.

The V and J genes are TRBV28 and TRBJ2-6; 7 bases agree with TRBD1. The CDR3 is 18 amino acids. The germline CDR1 and CDR2 sequences are MDHEN and SYDVKM. The J segment lost 0 bases and the V segment lost 5 bases, leaving 10 bases of the junction unmatched. DNA of the CDR3: TGTGCCAGCAGTGGGTTTTGGCAGGGGGTCTCTGGGGCCAACGTCCTGACTTTC. Translating it yields CASSGFWQGVSGANVLTF.

The rearrangement links TRBV28 to TRBJ2-4, with a weak D call TRBD1 (8 bases). Trimming took 4 bases from V and 8 from J, leaving 12 bases between them. The CDR3 is 13 amino acids. Germline CDR1 MDHEN, CDR2 SYDVKM. CDR3 loop: CASSWTGRDIQYF. CDR3 sequence (DNA): TGTGCCAGCAGTTGGACAGGGAGGGACATTCAGTACTTC.

The chain couples TRBV9 to TRBJ1-1, with D hard to call. Germline CDR1 is SGDLS and CDR2 is YYNGEE. Trimming shortened V by 5 bases and J by 1 base, and 9 bases separated the two germline ends. CDR3 length: 13 residues. CDR3 nucleotides: TGTGCCAGCAGTCCCGGGGAGAACACTGAAGCTTTCTTT. It is translated as CASSPGENTEAFF.